Detailed here is one T cell receptor beta chain. In the original workflow: By means of reference gene primer amplification, nucleated cell counts were estimated. Some clones are missing from TCRdb's copy, which holds only in-frame ones; the method was immunoSEQ multiplex PCR. The D gene and trimming were derived from the DNA, and the V and J assignments and clone size from that table. The sample contains about 270,000 clones, approximately 86% of which appear only once. This specimen belongs to a study of blood T cell repertoires in COVID-19. Study-level background: The study drew acute and convalescent COVID-19 samples from the United States, Italy and Spain. From T cells, B-cell-depleted T cells, or PBMCs came the material, which was cDNA or gDNA.

The germline V gene encodes CDR1 SGHRS and CDR2 YFSETQ. This CDR3 comprises 16 residues. Between the trimmed V and J ends, which lost 4 bases and 0 bases, there was a span of 14 bases. This receptor was identified in a man aged 35-49 years with active or convalescent COVID-19. V and J are TRBV5-1 and TRBJ1-3; D is possibly TRBD1 (5 bases). The specimen sequenced was peripheral blood. The CDR3 region is CASSPPRGSSGNTIYF. Here the CDR3 DNA reads TGCGCCAGCAGCCCCCCTCGGGGGAGCTCTGGAAACACCATATATTTT.